This is a list of T cell receptor beta chains from one sample in a study of shared clonotypes between healthy human individuals. Repertoires were generated with immunoSEQ multiplex PCR, while TCRdb's copy carries only in-frame clones and drops some. The table shows 180,000 or so clones, with 85% to 95% occurring only once. Sequenced sample: naive CD4+ T cells sorted from blood. The receptors were gathered from a woman aged 25-40 years in good health. Both conserved end residues are trimmed from each CDR3. Fields, in order: CDR3 protein, J gene, D gene, V gene. D genes are given only for firm matches.

ATSSGQNTGELF	TRBJ2-2	NA	TRBV15
ASSLSGRAYEQY	NA	TRBD2	TRBV19
ASSGTLAGGTQY	TRBJ2-3	TRBD2	TRBV9
ASRHSSGSYNEQF	TRBJ2-1	TRBD2	TRBV6-1
ASSLTSRGVQY	TRBJ2-7	NA	TRBV7-3
ASSLGPGLAGEEQY	TRBJ2-7	TRBD2	TRBV7-9
ASTLTVNTEAF	TRBJ1-1	NA	TRBV6-1
ASFWDRGDYEQY	TRBJ2-7	TRBD1	TRBV5-6
ASSGLGTSASYEQY	TRBJ2-7	TRBD2	TRBV2
ASSQANTKLSYEQY	NA	NA	TRBV4-2
ASRGGGRAYEQY	TRBJ2-7	NA	TRBV28
ATTLYAGDSYEQY	TRBJ2-7	TRBD2	TRBV28
AITPGAGYPYEQY	TRBJ2-7	NA	TRBV10-3
ASSQDHSGTENSPLH	TRBJ1-6	NA	TRBV4-1
ASRREFSDTQY	TRBJ2-3	TRBD2	TRBV6-6
ASSYNQPQH	TRBJ1-5	NA	TRBV28
ASSQSWADYNSPLH	TRBJ1-6	NA	TRBV4-1
ASSDLGAGNQPQH	TRBJ1-5	NA	TRBV10-2
ASSLLGQPRGYEQY	TRBJ2-7	TRBD1	TRBV28
ASSLRGASGNYEQY	TRBJ2-7	TRBD2	TRBV27
ASNRDYEQY	TRBJ2-7	NA	TRBV2
ASSIPRLFGQGNTGELF	TRBJ2-2	NA	TRBV19
ASSPLPDSFLTYEQY	TRBJ2-7	NA	TRBV11-2
ASSSRDSPYEQY	NA	TRBD1	TRBV5-4
SVHRQGRAGELF	TRBJ2-2	NA	TRBV29-1
AWSVLSGNTIY	TRBJ1-3	NA	TRBV30
ASSGGLAGVFYNEQF	TRBJ2-1	TRBD2	TRBV9
ASSLFPRSYEQY	TRBJ2-7	NA	TRBV28
ASSYISGRWTGELF	TRBJ2-2	TRBD2	TRBV11-2
ATSRVRGMNTEAF	TRBJ1-1	NA	TRBV15
ASSSTSGEY	TRBJ2-5	TRBD2	TRBV2
ASSRGVAGEYYEQY	NA	TRBD2	TRBV11-3
ASTRRTSDYNEQF	TRBJ2-1	TRBD2	TRBV28
ASQHQGAMETQY	TRBJ2-5	TRBD1	TRBV27
ASSPRDGRGGAF	TRBJ1-1	NA	TRBV9
ASSVQGQSNQPQH	TRBJ1-5	NA	TRBV9
ASSTAGGAREQY	TRBJ2-7	TRBD2	TRBV7-9
ASRIFSANSPLH	TRBJ1-6	NA	TRBV5-4
ASSHQVYYGYT	TRBJ1-2	NA	TRBV14
ASSQGGGLNGYT	TRBJ1-2	TRBD1	TRBV4-1
ASSRQDQDNEQF	TRBJ2-1	NA	TRBV18
ASSSNQYEQY	TRBJ2-7	NA	TRBV11-2
ASRSGIYNYGYT	TRBJ1-2	NA	TRBV28
ATSTRGNGGYT	TRBJ1-2	NA	TRBV15
ASSQDAGWAGGWGTEAF	TRBJ1-1	TRBD1	TRBV4-1
ARSGGHDRHSPLH	TRBJ1-6	NA	TRBV5-1
ASSYLSGTSGLYNEQF	TRBJ2-1	TRBD2	TRBV11-2
ASSGTVMSYEQY	TRBJ2-7	TRBD1	TRBV19
ASNPGTGHNQPQH	TRBJ1-5	TRBD1	TRBV28
ASSPTSYEQY	NA	NA	TRBV2
ASSYSGQGNEQY	TRBJ2-7	TRBD1	TRBV6-5
ASSPGGSDYGYT	TRBJ1-2	NA	TRBV18
AWSVQEGWGNQPQH	TRBJ1-5	NA	TRBV30